The rows below give T cell receptor beta chains drawn from one sample of a study of CD4 and CD8 cells across lung adenocarcinoma regions. Each CDR3 protein is one row after TCRdb ran MiXCR on the PCR reads. The table lists 16,000 or so distinct CDR3 sequences, roughly three fifths of them singletons. Material for sequencing was CD8+ T cells from the center of a lung tumor. The receptor source for this set is a female donor with lung adenocarcinoma. The CD4 and CD8 labels of this study may be unreliable. Each CDR3 is given with its conserved first and last residue. The D gene is left open where the match is weak. Rows may omit the clone size; those that give it use once, few, many or a size class.

DNA: TGTGCCAGCAGCCTGGCAGGGGGCGCCAAAGACACGCAGTATTTC; CDR3: CASSLAGGAKDTQYF; V: TRBV7-2; size: .; J: TRBJ2-3; D: TRBD1
DNA: TGTGCCACCAGGGAGGGCGGCTACAATGAGCAGTTCTTC; CDR3: CATREGGYNEQFF; V: TRBV24-1; size: .; J: TRBJ2-1; D: .
DNA: TGTGCCAGCAGTTTATTGACTAGCGGGGTTGAGCAGTTCTTC; CDR3: CASSLLTSGVEQFF; V: TRBV12-3/TRBV12-4; size: few; J: TRBJ2-1; D: TRBD2
DNA: TGTGCCAGCAGCCAAGAACTACTCGGGGATAGCAATCAGCCCCAGCATTTT; CDR3: CASSQELLGDSNQPQHF; V: TRBV4-2; size: .; J: TRBJ1-5; D: .
DNA: TGTGCCAGCAGTGGAACTAGCGGCCGGGACCCGGACATTCAGTACTTC; CDR3: CASSGTSGRDPDIQYF; V: TRBV6-1; size: .; J: TRBJ2-4; D: TRBD2
DNA: TGCGCCAGCAGCCGAGACATTTACAATGAGCAGTTCTTC; CDR3: CASSRDIYNEQFF; V: TRBV4-1; size: once; J: TRBJ2-1; D: .
DNA: TGTGCCAGCAGTTACGGGGGGGGCGGAGACTATGGCTACACCTTC; CDR3: CASSYGGGGDYGYTF; V: TRBV6-5; size: .; J: TRBJ1-2; D: .
DNA: TGTGCCAGCAGCTTACGCCAGGGGGGATACGAGCAGTACTTC; CDR3: CASSLRQGGYEQYF; V: TRBV7-6; size: .; J: TRBJ2-7; D: .
DNA: TGTGGCGGGGGCATCGGGGGCAGGGGCCCAGAGACCCAGTATTTC; CDR3: CGGGIGGRGPETQYF; V: TRBV10-3; size: .; J: TRBJ2-5; D: .
DNA: TGTGCCAGCATGACAGGGGGAGCCTACGAGCAGTACTTC; CDR3: CASMTGGAYEQYF; V: TRBV6-1; size: .; J: TRBJ2-7; D: TRBD1
DNA: TGTGCCAGCAGTTACACGGGGGCAACAGTACACAATGAGCAGTTCTTC; CDR3: CASSYTGATVHNEQFF; V: TRBV6-5; size: few; J: TRBJ2-1; D: .
DNA: TGTGCCAGCAGTTGGTGGGGGGGGGGGGGGGGGGGCGACAATGAGCAGTTCTTC; CDR3: CASSWWGGGGGGDNEQFF; V: TRBV12-3/TRBV12-4; size: .; J: TRBJ2-1; D: .
DNA: TGCGCCAGCAGTGATCTTCCCACTAGCGGGGGATCCGGTGAGCTGTTTTTC; CDR3: CASSDLPTSGGSGELFF; V: TRBV10-1; size: once; J: TRBJ2-1; D: TRBD2
DNA: TGTGCCAGCAGCCAAGGTTGGGGGGGAACCAACAATGAGCAGTTCTTC; CDR3: CASSQGWGGTNNEQFF; V: TRBV3-1; size: many; J: TRBJ2-1; D: TRBD2
DNA: TGTGCCAGCAGAGCTCTAGCTAACTATGGCTACACCTTC; CDR3: CASRALANYGYTF; V: TRBV6-5; size: .; J: TRBJ1-2; D: .
DNA: TGCGGCGTCACGGGGCTGAGTGGCACAGACACGCAGTACTTC; CDR3: CGVTGLSGTDTQYF; V: TRBV10-1; size: once; J: TRBJ2-4; D: .
DNA: TGTGCCAGCAGTGAAGCGACTCGGGGTCTCTATGGCTACACCTTC; CDR3: CASSEATRGLYGYTF; V: TRBV6-1; size: .; J: TRBJ1-2; D: .
DNA: TGTGCCAGCAGTCCTAGCGGGCTGTCAGCCAAAAACACTCAGTATTTC; CDR3: CASSPSGLSAKNTQYF; V: TRBV6-1; size: .; J: TRBJ2-3; D: TRBD2
DNA: TGTGCCAGCACTCGGGAGGGGAATGAGCAGTTCTTC; CDR3: CASTREGNEQFF; V: TRBV6-1; size: few; J: TRBJ2-1; D: TRBD2
DNA: TGTGCCAGCAGGGGCCCTGGGGGGGCGGACACAGATACGCAGTATTTC; CDR3: CASRGPGGADTDTQYF; V: TRBV6-1; size: once; J: TRBJ2-3; D: .
DNA: TGTGCCAGCAGTCGAGCGGGAGGACTCTTGAATACGCAGTATTTT; CDR3: CASSRAGGLLNTQYF; V: TRBV6-1; size: .; J: TRBJ2-3; D: TRBD2
DNA: TGCGCCAGCAGCCACGCCGACGGGGGGCGGGGAACCACAGACACTCAGTACTTC; CDR3: CASSHADGGRGTTDTQYF; V: TRBV4-1; size: .; J: TRBJ2-4; D: .
DNA: TGTGCCAGCAGCTTAGCTGGGGGGTACGAGCAGTACTTC; CDR3: CASSLAGGYEQYF; V: TRBV7-8; size: many; J: TRBJ2-7; D: .
DNA: TGTGCCAGGAGATTCTACGGGGTGAGCACAGATGCGCAGTTCTTT; CDR3: CARRFYGVSTDAQFF; V: TRBV6-1; size: .; J: TRBJ2-3; D: .
DNA: TGTGCCATCAGTGAGTTTGGACAGGGGACAACCTACGAGCAGTACTTC; CDR3: CAISEFGQGTTYEQYF; V: TRBV10-3; size: large; J: TRBJ2-7; D: TRBD1
DNA: TGTGCCAGCAGGGGGGCAGGGCAAGAGACCCAGTACTTC; CDR3: CASRGAGQETQYF; V: TRBV6-1; size: .; J: TRBJ2-5; D: .
DNA: TGTGCCATCAAATTAAGGACAGGGGGCTTTCCCTATGGCTACACCTTC; CDR3: CAIKLRTGGFPYGYTF; V: TRBV10-3; size: many; J: TRBJ1-2; D: TRBD1
DNA: TGTGCCAGCAGCAAACAGGGTCAGAGGACTGAAGCTTTCTTT; CDR3: CASSKQGQRTEAFF; V: TRBV14; size: many; J: TRBJ1-1; D: .
DNA: TGCGCCAGCAGTGAGAGTGGGTACCAAGAGACCCAGTACTTC; CDR3: CASSESGYQETQYF; V: TRBV10-2; size: few; J: TRBJ2-5; D: .